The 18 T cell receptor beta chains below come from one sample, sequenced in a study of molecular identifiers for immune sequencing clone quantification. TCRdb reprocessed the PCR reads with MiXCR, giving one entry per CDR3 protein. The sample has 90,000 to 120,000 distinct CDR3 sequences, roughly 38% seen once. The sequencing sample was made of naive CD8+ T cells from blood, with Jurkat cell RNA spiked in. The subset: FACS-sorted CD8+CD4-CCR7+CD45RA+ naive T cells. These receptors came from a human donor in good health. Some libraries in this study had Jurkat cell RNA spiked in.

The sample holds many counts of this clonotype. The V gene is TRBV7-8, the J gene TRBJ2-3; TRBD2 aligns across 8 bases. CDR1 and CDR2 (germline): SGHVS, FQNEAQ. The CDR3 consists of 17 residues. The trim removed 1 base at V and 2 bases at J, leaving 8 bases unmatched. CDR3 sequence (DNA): TGTGCCAGCAGCTTAGTTCTAGCGGGCCCCATCACAGATACGCAGTATTTT. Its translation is CASSLVLAGPITDTQYF.

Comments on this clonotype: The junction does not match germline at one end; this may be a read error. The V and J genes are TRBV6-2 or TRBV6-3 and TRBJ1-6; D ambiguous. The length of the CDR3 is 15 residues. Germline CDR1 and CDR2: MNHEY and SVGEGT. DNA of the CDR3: TGTGCCAGCAGTGCGAGCGGGAGCTATAATTCACCCCTCCCCTTT. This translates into CASSASGSYNSPLPF.

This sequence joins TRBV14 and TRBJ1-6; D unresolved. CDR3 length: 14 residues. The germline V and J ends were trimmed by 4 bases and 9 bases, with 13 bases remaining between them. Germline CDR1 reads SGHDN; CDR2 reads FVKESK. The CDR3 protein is CASSPTGLFSPLHF. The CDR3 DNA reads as TGTGCCAGCAGCCCCACGGGGTTGTTTTCACCCCTCCACTTT.

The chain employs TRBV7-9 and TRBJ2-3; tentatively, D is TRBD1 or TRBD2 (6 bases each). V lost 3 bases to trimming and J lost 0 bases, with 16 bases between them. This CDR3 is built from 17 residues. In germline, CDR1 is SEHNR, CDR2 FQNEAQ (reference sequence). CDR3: CASSFRFKGGSTDTQYF. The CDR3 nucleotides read TGTGCCAGCAGCTTCAGGTTCAAGGGGGGAAGCACAGATACGCAGTATTTT.

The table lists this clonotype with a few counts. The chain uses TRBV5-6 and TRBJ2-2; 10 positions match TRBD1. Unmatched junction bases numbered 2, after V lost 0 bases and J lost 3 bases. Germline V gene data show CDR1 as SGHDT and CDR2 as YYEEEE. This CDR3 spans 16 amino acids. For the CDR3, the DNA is TGTGCCAGCAGCTTGGGGGACAGGGGTCACACCGGGGAGCTGTTTTTT. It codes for CASSLGDRGHTGELFF.

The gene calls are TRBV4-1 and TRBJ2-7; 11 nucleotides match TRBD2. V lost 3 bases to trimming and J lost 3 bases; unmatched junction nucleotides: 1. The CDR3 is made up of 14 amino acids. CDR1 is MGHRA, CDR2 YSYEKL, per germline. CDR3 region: CASSHGTSGYEQYF. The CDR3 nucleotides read TGCGCCAGCAGCCACGGGACTAGCGGCTACGAGCAGTACTTC.

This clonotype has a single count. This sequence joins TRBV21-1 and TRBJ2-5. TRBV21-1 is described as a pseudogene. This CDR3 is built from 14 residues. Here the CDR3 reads CASSKPGVRGTQYF. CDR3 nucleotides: TGTGCCAGCAGCAAACCGGGGGTGCGTGGGACCCAGTACTTC.

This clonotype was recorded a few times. This CDR3 reads CASSPPGHGYEQYF. The DNA of the CDR3 is TGTGCCAGCAGCCCCCCAGGGCATGGCTACGAGCAGTACTTC. The rearrangement links TRBV7-9 to TRBJ2-7, with D possibly being TRBD1 (5 bases). V gave up 5 bases and J gave up 3 bases, with 14 bases separating them. The germline gives CDR1 SEHNR, CDR2 FQNEAQ (reference sequence). The CDR3 loop spans 14 amino acids. The variable domain in full, completed from reference TRBV7-9 and TRBJ2-7, reads DTGVSQNPRHKITKRGQNVTFRCDPISEHNRLYWYRQTLGQGPEFLTYFQNEAQLEKSRLLSDRFSAERPKGSFSTLEIQRTEQGDSAMYLCASSPPGHGYEQYFGPGTRLTVT.

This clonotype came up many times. CDR3 DNA: TGTGCCAGCAGTACGACAGGGGGGAGTTTCTTT. Its protein is CASSTTGGSFF. This chain joins TRBV6-5 and TRBJ1-1; 9 bases agree with TRBD1. Germline V CDR1 and CDR2: MNHEY, SVGAGI. J lost 13 bases, V lost 5 bases, and 5 bases had no gene match. The CDR3 loop spans 11 amino acids.

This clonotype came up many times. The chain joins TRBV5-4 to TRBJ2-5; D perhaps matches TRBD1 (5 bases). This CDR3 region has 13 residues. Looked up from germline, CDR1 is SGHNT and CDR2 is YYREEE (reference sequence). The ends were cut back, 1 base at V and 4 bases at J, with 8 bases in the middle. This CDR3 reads CASSLWQGETQYF. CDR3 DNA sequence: TGTGCCAGCAGCTTGTGGCAGGGAGAGACCCAGTACTTC.

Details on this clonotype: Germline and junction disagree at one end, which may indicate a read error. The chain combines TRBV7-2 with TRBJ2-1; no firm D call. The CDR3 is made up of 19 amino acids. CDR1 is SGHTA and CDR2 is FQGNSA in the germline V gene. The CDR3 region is CASSLTGSPSFISYKEQFF. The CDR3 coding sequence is TGTGCCAGCAGCTTAACCGGGTCTCCAAGTTTTATCTCCTACAAAGAGCAGTTCTTC.

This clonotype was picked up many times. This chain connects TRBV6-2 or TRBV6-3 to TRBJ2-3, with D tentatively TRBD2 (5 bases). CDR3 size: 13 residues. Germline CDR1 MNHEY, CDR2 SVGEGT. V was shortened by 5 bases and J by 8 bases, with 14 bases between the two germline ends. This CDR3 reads CASSTTGRGTQYF. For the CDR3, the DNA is TGTGCCAGCAGTACAACCGGCCGGGGTACGCAGTATTTT.

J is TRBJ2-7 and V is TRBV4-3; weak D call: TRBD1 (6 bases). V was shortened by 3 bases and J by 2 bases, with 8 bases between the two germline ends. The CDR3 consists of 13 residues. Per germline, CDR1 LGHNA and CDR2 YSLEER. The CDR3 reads CASSHRGPYEQYF. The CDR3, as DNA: TGCGCCAGCAGCCACAGGGGCCCCTACGAGCAGTACTTC.

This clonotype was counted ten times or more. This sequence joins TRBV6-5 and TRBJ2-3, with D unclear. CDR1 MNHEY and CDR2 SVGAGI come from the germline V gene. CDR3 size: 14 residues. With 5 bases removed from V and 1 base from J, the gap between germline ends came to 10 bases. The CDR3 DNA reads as TGTGCCAGCAGTCACCGAAGGGGCACAGATACGCAGTATTTT. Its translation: CASSHRRGTDTQYF.

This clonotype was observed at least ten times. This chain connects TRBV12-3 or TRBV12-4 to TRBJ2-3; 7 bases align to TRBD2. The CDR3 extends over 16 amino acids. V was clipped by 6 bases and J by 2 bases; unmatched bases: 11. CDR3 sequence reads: CASSRLAEKPTDTQYF. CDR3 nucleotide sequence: TGTGCCAGCAGCCGCCTAGCGGAGAAACCCACAGATACGCAGTATTTT.

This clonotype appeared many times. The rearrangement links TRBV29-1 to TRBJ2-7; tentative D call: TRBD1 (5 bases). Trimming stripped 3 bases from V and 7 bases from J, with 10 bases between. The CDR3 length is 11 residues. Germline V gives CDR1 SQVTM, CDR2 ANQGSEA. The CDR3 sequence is CSVDEGVEQYF. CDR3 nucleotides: TGCAGCGTTGACGAAGGGGTTGAGCAGTACTTC.

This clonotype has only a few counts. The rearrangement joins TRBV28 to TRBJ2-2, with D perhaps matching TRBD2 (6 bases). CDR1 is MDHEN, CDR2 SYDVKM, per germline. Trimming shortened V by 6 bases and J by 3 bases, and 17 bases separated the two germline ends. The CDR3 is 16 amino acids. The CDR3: CASSLFGTSHTGELFF. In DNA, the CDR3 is TGTGCCAGCAGCCTTTTCGGCACTAGCCACACCGGGGAGCTGTTTTTT.

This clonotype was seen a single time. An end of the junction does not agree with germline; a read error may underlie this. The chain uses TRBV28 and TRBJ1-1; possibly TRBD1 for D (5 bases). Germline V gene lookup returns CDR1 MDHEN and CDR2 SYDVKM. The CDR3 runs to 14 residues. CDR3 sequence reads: CASSSDSWNTEALF. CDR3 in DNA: TGTGCCAGCAGTTCTGACAGTTGGAACACTGAAGCTCTCTTT.